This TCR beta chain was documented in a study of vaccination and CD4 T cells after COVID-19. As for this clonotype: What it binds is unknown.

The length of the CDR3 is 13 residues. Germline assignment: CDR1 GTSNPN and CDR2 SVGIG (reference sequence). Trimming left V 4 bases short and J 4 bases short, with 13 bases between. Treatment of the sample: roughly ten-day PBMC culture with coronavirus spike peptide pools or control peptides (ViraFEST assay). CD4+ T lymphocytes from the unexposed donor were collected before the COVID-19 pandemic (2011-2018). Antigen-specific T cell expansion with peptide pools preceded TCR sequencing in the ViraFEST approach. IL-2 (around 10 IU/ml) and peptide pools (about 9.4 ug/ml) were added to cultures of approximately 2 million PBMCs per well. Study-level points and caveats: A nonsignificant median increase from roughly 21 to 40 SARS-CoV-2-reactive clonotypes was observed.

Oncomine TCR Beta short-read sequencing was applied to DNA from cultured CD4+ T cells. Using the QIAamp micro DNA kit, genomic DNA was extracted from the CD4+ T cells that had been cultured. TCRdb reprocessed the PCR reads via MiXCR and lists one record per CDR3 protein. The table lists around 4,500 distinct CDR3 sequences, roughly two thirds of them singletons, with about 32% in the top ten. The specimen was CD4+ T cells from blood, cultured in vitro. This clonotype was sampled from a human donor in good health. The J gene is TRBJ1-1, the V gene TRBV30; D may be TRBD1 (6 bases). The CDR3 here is CAWNLGGTTEAFF. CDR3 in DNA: TGTGCCTGGAACCTAGGGGGGACCACTGAAGCTTTCTTT.